This passage covers 29 T cell receptor beta chains from one sample sequenced in a study of beta chain features in type 1 diabetes. Reverse transcription of all isolated RNA meant that expressed TCRB transcripts were sequenced. Measured with immunoSEQ multiplex PCR; TCRdb has only the in-frame clones, and not every one. The sample holds 360,000 or so clones, less than 20% seen once. Sequences were obtained from naive CD4+ T cells from blood. Receptor source: a young woman in good health.

CDR3 residues: CASSRAGDSPYTGELFF. DNA of the CDR3: TGTGCCAGTAGTAGAGCTGGGGACTCGCCCTACACCGGGGAGCTGTTTTTT. J is TRBJ2-2 and V is TRBV19; tentatively, D is TRBD2 (6 bases). This CDR3 region has 17 residues. Germline V gene sequence: CDR1 LNHDA, CDR2 SQIVND (reference sequence). V lost 4 bases, J lost 3 bases, and 18 bases lay in between. Full variable domain (rest looked up from reference TRBV19 and TRBJ2-2): DGGITQSPKYLFRKEGQNVTLSCEQNLNHDAMYWYRQDPGQGLRLIYYSQIVNDFQKGDIAEGYSVSREKKESFPLTVTSAQKNPTAFYLCASSRAGDSPYTGELFFGEGSRLTVL.

This clone turned up a few times. The rearrangement uses TRBV7-2 and TRBJ2-7; a weak D match, TRBD1 (5 bases). Between the trimmed V and J ends, which lost 4 bases and 2 bases, there was a span of 15 bases. The CDR3 covers 15 residues. In germline, CDR1 is SGHTA, CDR2 FQGNSA. The CDR3 loop is CASSSGSGSPYEQYF. The CDR3 DNA follows: TGTGCCAGCAGCTCCGGCTCAGGGTCCCCCTACGAGCAGTACTTC.

This clone was counted a few times. As DNA, the CDR3 is TGTGCCAGCCTCTTCAGGACAGGGGGTGAAAAACTGTTTTTT. This translates into CASLFRTGGEKLFF. The chain joins TRBV28 to TRBJ1-4; 10 nucleotides match TRBD1. The CDR3 loop spans 14 amino acids. Germline V CDR1 and CDR2: MDHEN, SYDVKM. With 8 bases clipped from V and 7 bases from J, the junction kept 7 bases outside the gene matches.

A remark on this clone: The identical CDR3 is also encoded by other nucleotide sequences in the sample. The chain joins TRBV29-1 to TRBJ2-3; D might be TRBD2 (5 bases). This CDR3 has 12 residues. V lost 4 bases and J 0 bases, leaving 5 bases between the germline ends. Germline V lookup: CDR1 SQVTM, CDR2 ANQGSEA. The CDR3 region is CSVGGSTDTQYF. The CDR3 DNA reads TGCAGCGTTGGAGGGAGCACAGATACGCAGTATTTT.

This clone was counted only a few times. The gene calls are TRBV15 and TRBJ2-1; D is unresolved. V dropped 3 bases and J dropped 4 bases, with 13 bases sitting between them. Germline lookup yields CDR1 LNHNV and CDR2 YYDKDF (reference sequence). The CDR3 contains 15 residues. Written as DNA, the CDR3 is TGTGCCACCAGCAGGTCCGGGTCCTATTACAATGAGCAGTTCTTC. This encodes CATSRSGSYYNEQFF.

The chain uses TRBV11-3 and TRBJ2-1, with a tentative D call TRBD2 (6 bases). Germline CDR1 reads SGHNT; CDR2 reads YENEEA. V lost 0 bases to trimming and J lost 3 bases, with 12 bases between them. This CDR3 spans 16 amino acids. The CDR3 DNA reads TGTGCCAGCAGCTTAGATTCTCGCGGGGTCTACAATGAGCAGTTCTTC. Its translation is CASSLDSRGVYNEQFF. Full variable domain (missing parts from reference TRBV11-3 and TRBJ2-1): EAGVVQSPRYKIIEKKQPVAFWCNPISGHNTLYWYLQNLGQGPELLIRYENEEAVDDSQLPKDRFSAERLKGVDSTLKIQPAELGDSAVYLCASSLDSRGVYNEQFFGPGTRLTVL.

This rearrangement joins TRBV5-5 to TRBJ2-3; maybe TRBD2 (6 bases). Trimming stripped 4 bases from V and 2 bases from J, with 14 bases between. This CDR3 contains 15 residues. The germline V gene encodes CDR1 SGHKS and CDR2 YYEKEE (reference sequence). The CDR3 protein is CASSRRGASTDTQYF. CDR3 coding DNA: TGTGCCAGCAGCCGACGCGGGGCCTCCACAGATACGCAGTATTTT.

This clone was counted only a few times. V usage is TRBV7-3 and J usage is TRBJ2-6; D is possibly TRBD1 (6 bases). The germline V gene has CDR1 SGHTA and CDR2 FQGTGA. The CDR3 runs to 16 residues. V shed 4 bases and J shed 4 bases, with 14 bases lying between them. CDR3 residues: CASSSTSGVGANVLTF. In DNA, the CDR3 is TGTGCCAGCAGCTCAACCTCAGGGGTCGGGGCCAACGTCCTGACTTTC.

The chain recombines TRBV18 with TRBJ1-5, with D possibly being TRBD1 (6 bases). Germline loops: CDR1 KGHSH, CDR2 LQKENI. The CDR3 is 15 amino acids. Trimming pared 1 base from V and 6 bases from J, leaving 13 bases between. CDR3 residues: CASSPRSDSRQPQHF. In DNA form, the CDR3 reads TGTGCCAGCTCACCACGTTCGGACAGCCGTCAGCCCCAGCATTTT.

The chain links TRBV7-2 to TRBJ1-1; D is perhaps TRBD1 (6 bases). V gave up 1 base and J gave up 6 bases, with 12 bases separating them. CDR3 length: 14 residues. CDR1 SGHTA and CDR2 FQGNSA come from the germline V gene. DNA of the CDR3: TGTGCCAGCAGCTTAGGTCTCCGGACAGCTGAAGCTTTCTTT. Encoded protein: CASSLGLRTAEAFF.

About this clone itself: Other DNA variants within this sample encode the same CDR3. The V and J genes are TRBV2 and TRBJ2-7, with D perhaps matching TRBD1 (6 bases). CDR1 is SNHLY, CDR2 FYNNEI, per germline. The germline V and J ends were trimmed by 6 bases and 3 bases, with 9 bases remaining between them. This CDR3 contains 12 residues. As DNA, the CDR3 is TGTGCCAGCAGACAGGGCAGCTACGAGCAGTACTTC. It is translated as CASRQGSYEQYF.

This sequence joins TRBV30 and TRBJ1-5, with D possibly matching TRBD1 (5 bases). This CDR3 spans 12 amino acids. The V and J ends lost 5 bases and 5 bases respectively, with 10 bases between them. The germline V gene encodes CDR1 GTSNPN and CDR2 SVGIG (reference sequence). The CDR3, as DNA: TGTGCCTGGGGGGGAGGACATCAGCCCCAGCATTTT. Translating it yields CAWGGGHQPQHF.

This clone appeared a few times. CDR3 region: CASSQSGMRGYTF. CDR3 nucleotides: TGCGCCAGCAGCCAATCGGGGATGCGTGGCTACACCTTC. The chain joins TRBV4-1 to TRBJ1-2; no reliable D call. CDR3 length: 13 amino acids. Trimming pared 2 bases from V and 7 bases from J, leaving 11 bases between. Germline lookup yields CDR1 MGHRA and CDR2 YSYEKL.

The V call is TRBV7-9, the J call TRBJ2-1; 9 bases are shared with TRBD2. CDR1 and CDR2 (germline): SEHNR, FQNEAQ (reference sequence). V was pared by 2 bases and J by 3 bases, with 2 bases of the junction left unmatched. CDR3 length: 15 amino acids. The CDR3 is CASSLRLADYNEQFF. The CDR3 coding sequence is TGTGCCAGCAGCTTAAGACTAGCGGACTACAATGAGCAGTTCTTC.

This clone was counted only a few times. The chain employs TRBV6-5 and TRBJ2-7; D is perhaps TRBD1 (6 bases). The germline V gene encodes CDR1 MNHEY and CDR2 SVGAGI. With 0 bases removed from V and 3 bases from J, the gap between germline ends came to 12 bases. The CDR3 extends over 15 amino acids. The CDR3 loop reads CASSYSGEGVYEQYF. The CDR3 DNA reads TGTGCCAGCAGTTACTCTGGCGAGGGGGTCTACGAGCAGTACTTC.

The gene calls are TRBV6-5 and TRBJ2-3, with 7 bases fitting TRBD1. This CDR3 is built from 14 residues. The V gene end was trimmed by 5 bases and the J gene end by 4 bases; junction bases not matched to a gene: 6. Germline V gene sequence: CDR1 MNHEY, CDR2 SVGAGI. This CDR3 reads CASSRRTGPDTQYF. CDR3 nucleotide sequence: TGTGCCAGCAGTCGACGGACAGGTCCAGATACGCAGTATTTT.

This clone turned up a few times. The chain combines TRBV4-3 with TRBJ1-2; 8 bases are a match to TRBD1. The CDR3 length is 14 residues. Germline CDR1 reads LGHNA; CDR2 reads YSLEER. V dropped 4 bases and J dropped 2; count of bases not matched to a gene: 3. CDR3 in amino acids: CASSPRTGNYGYTF. For the CDR3, the DNA is TGCGCCAGCAGCCCCCGGACAGGGAACTATGGCTACACCTTC.

This clone was recorded a few times. V and J are TRBV6-5 and TRBJ1-5; D is unclear. The CDR3 is made up of 14 amino acids. Trimming left V 2 bases short and J 0 bases short, with 5 bases between. From germline, CDR1 is MNHEY and CDR2 SVGAGI. The CDR3 protein is CASSYRDSNQPQHF. CDR3 sequence (DNA): TGTGCCAGCAGTTACAGAGATAGCAATCAGCCCCAGCATTTT.

The chain uses TRBV5-4 and TRBJ1-4; perhaps TRBD1 as D (6 bases). CDR1 SGHNT and CDR2 YYREEE come from the germline V gene (reference sequence). The CDR3 is 17 residues long. V shed 0 bases and J shed 7 bases, with 19 bases lying between them. The CDR3 is CASSLGSRTGTGEKLFF. CDR3 DNA sequence: TGTGCCAGCAGCTTGGGGTCCCGTACAGGGACGGGTGAAAAACTGTTTTTT.

There are a few counts of this clone. The V and J genes are TRBV29-1 and TRBJ2-7; possible D gene TRBD1, 6 bases. CDR1 and CDR2 (germline): SQVTM, ANQGSEA. Trimming shortened V by 5 bases and J by 0 bases, and 17 bases separated the two germline ends. The CDR3 contains 15 residues. The CDR3 DNA reads TGCAGCGTTTTGGGTCCAGGGGCTCACTCCTACGAGCAGTACTTC. It specifies CSVLGPGAHSYEQYF.

The chain is built from TRBV5-1 and TRBJ2-3; 12 nucleotides align to TRBD2. The length of the CDR3 is 16 residues. V lost 4 bases and J lost 1; bases outside the gene matches: 4. Germline-derived CDR1 and CDR2 are SGHRS and YFSETQ. The CDR3 nucleotides read TGCGCCAGCAGCATCGGGACTAGCGGGCGCACAGATACGCAGTATTTT. It translates to CASSIGTSGRTDTQYF.

The chain recombines TRBV19 with TRBJ2-7; 10 bases map to TRBD1. Germline V CDR1 and CDR2: LNHDA, SQIVND (reference sequence). The CDR3 totals 15 residues. The V segment lost 7 bases and the J segment 2 bases; nucleotides outside the gene matches: 8. The CDR3 spells CASTREGTGAYEQYF. The CDR3 region has the DNA TGTGCCAGTACCAGAGAAGGGACAGGGGCCTACGAGCAGTACTTC.

CDR3 region: CASSLTGQGNNEQFF. CDR3 sequence (DNA): TGTGCCAGCAGCCTAACAGGACAGGGGAACAATGAGCAGTTCTTC. The genes are TRBV11-3 and TRBJ2-1, with 9 bases aligning to TRBD1. J was trimmed by 5 bases and V by 5 bases; bases with no gene match: 7. The germline V gene encodes CDR1 SGHNT and CDR2 YENEEA. CDR3 size: 15 residues.

This clone was detected a few times. This chain links TRBV29-1 with TRBJ2-3; tentatively, D is TRBD2 (6 bases). Germline V gene lookup returns CDR1 SQVTM and CDR2 ANQGSEA. Trimming took off 0 bases at V and 4 bases at J, with 8 bases between the two ends. The CDR3 loop spans 13 amino acids. CDR3 nucleotide sequence: TGCAGCGTTGAAGATGGGGGGTCAGATACGCAGTATTTT. Its protein is CSVEDGGSDTQYF.

The chain carries TRBV5-1 and TRBJ2-1; 10 bases are shared with TRBD2. With V trimmed by 6 bases and J by 4 bases, 10 bases remained unmatched. Per germline, CDR1 SGHRS and CDR2 YFSETQ. The CDR3 is 16 amino acids. The CDR3, as DNA: TGCGCCAGCAACCTTTATGCTAGCGGGGGATACAATGAGCAGTTCTTC. Encoded protein: CASNLYASGGYNEQFF.

The sample holds a few counts of this clone. V usage is TRBV10-3 and J usage is TRBJ2-7; a possible D gene is TRBD1 (8 bases). V was trimmed by 6 bases and J by 5 bases, leaving 17 bases between them. Germline loops: CDR1 ENHRY, CDR2 SYGVKD. CDR3 length: 14 residues. As DNA, the CDR3 is TGTGCCATCAGCGCAGGACAGGGAGGGCACGAGCAGTACTTC. It yields the protein CAISAGQGGHEQYF.

In this sample, this clone turned up once. This chain connects TRBV6-5 to TRBJ2-3; TRBD2 is a possible D gene (5 bases). CDR3 length equals 16 residues. Germline values: CDR1 MNHEY, CDR2 SVGAGI. With 2 bases removed from V and 2 bases from J, the gap between germline ends came to 14 bases. CDR3 sequence: CASSYGGRGHTDTQYF. DNA for the CDR3: TGTGCCAGCAGTTACGGTGGCCGGGGTCACACAGATACGCAGTATTTT.

This clone was recorded a few times. The chain joins TRBV5-1 to TRBJ2-5; 12 nucleotides align to TRBD2. Germline V gene data show CDR1 as SGHRS and CDR2 as YFSETQ. V dropped 0 bases and J dropped 0; count of bases not matched to a gene: 6. The CDR3 has 18 amino acids. In DNA, the CDR3 is TGCGCCAGCAGCTTGGCTCGACTAGCGGGGGAATACCAAGAGACCCAGTACTTC. Its protein product is CASSLARLAGEYQETQYF.

This clone has just a few counts. The chain carries TRBV14 and TRBJ1-2; D unresolved. The V end was cut by 1 base, the J end by 7 bases, with 7 bases between. Germline assignment: CDR1 SGHDN and CDR2 FVKESK. The CDR3 is 12 amino acids. CDR3 in DNA: TGTGCCAGCAGCCAAGGAGGAAGTGGCTACACCTTC. Translating it yields CASSQGGSGYTF.